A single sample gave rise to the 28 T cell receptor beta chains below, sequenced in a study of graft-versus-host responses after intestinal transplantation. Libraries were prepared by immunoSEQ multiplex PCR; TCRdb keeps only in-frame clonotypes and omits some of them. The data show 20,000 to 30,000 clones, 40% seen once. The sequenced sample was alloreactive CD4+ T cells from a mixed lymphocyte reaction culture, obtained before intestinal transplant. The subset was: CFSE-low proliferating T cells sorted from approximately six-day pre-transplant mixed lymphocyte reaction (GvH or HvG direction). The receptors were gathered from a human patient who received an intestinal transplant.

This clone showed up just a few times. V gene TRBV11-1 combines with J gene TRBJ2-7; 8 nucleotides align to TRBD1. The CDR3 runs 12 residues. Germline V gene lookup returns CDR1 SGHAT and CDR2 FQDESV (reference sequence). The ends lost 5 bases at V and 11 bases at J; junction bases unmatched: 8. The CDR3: CASSLDRGAEYF. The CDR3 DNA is TGTGCCAGCAGCCTCGACAGGGGCGCCGAGTACTTC.

The CDR3 loop reads CASSYSRSSSQETQYF. CDR3 DNA sequence: TGTGCCAGCAGTTACTCCCGATCTAGCTCACAAGAGACCCAGTACTTC. The chain carries TRBV6-5 and TRBJ2-5; the D gene is possibly TRBD2 (5 bases). V lost 0 bases and J lost 2, with 13 bases in between. Looked up from germline, CDR1 is MNHEY and CDR2 is SVGAGI. The CDR3 sequence is 16 residues long.

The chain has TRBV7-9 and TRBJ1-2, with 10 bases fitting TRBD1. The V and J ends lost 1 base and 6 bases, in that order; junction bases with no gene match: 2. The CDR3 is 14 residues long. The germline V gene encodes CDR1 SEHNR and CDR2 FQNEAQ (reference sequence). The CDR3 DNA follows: TGTGCCAGCAGCTTAGGTGGACAGGGGGATGGCTACACCTTC. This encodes CASSLGGQGDGYTF.

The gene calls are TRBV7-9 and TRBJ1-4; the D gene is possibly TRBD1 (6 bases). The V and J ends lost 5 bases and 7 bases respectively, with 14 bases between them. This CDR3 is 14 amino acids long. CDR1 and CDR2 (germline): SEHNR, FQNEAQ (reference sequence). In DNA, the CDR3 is TGTGCCAGCAGCGAACAGGGAGGGGGTGAAAAACTGTTTTTT. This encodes CASSEQGGGEKLFF.

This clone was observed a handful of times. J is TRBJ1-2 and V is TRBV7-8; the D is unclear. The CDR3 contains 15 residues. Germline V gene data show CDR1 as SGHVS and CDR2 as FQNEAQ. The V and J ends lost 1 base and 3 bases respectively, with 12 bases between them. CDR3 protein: CASSLGKRDYYGYTF. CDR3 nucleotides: TGTGCCAGCAGCTTAGGAAAGCGGGATTACTATGGCTACACCTTC.

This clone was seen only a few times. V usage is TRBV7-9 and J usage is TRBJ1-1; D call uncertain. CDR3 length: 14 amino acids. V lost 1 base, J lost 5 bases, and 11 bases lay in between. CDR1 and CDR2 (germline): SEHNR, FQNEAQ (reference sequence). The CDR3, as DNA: TGTGCCAGCAGCTTAGGTACGGGGTCGACTGAAGCTTTCTTT. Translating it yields CASSLGTGSTEAFF.

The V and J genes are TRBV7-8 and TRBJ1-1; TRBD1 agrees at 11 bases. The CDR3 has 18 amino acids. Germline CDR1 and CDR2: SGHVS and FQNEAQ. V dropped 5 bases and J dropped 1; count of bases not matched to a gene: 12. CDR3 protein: CASSRTGGFFVRNTEAFF. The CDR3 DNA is TGTGCCAGCAGCCGGACAGGGGGCTTTTTCGTCAGGAACACTGAAGCTTTCTTT.

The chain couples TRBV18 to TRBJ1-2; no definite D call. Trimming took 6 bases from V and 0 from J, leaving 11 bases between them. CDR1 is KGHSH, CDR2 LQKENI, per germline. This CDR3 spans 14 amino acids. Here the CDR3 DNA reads TGTGCCAGCTCTGGCGGCGTAGCTAACTATGGCTACACCTTC. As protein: CASSGGVANYGYTF.

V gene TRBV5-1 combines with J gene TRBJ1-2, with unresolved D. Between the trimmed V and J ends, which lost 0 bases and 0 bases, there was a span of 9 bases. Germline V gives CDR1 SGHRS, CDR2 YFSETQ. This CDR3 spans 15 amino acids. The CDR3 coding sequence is TGCGCCAGCAGCTTGGCCCCTACCGCTAACTATGGCTACACCTTC. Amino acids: CASSLAPTANYGYTF. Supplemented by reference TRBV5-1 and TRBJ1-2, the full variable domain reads KAGVTQTPRYLIKTRGQQVTLSCSPISGHRSVSWYQQTPGQGLQFLFEYFSETQRNKGNFPGRFSGRQFSNSRSEMNVSTLELGDSALYLCASSLAPTANYGYTFGSGTRLTVV.

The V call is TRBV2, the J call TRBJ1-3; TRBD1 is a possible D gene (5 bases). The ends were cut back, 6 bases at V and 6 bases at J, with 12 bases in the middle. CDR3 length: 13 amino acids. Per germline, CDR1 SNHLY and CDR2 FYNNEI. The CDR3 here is CASSLGRENTIYF. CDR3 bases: TGTGCCAGCAGCTTGGGGCGCGAAAACACCATATATTTT.

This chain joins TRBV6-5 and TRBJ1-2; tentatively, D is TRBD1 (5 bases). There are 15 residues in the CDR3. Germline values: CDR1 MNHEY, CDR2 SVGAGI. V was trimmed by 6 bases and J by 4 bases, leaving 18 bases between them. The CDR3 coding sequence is TGTGCCAGCAGGGACACTGGAGGGGCCTCCTATGGCTACACCTTC. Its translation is CASRDTGGASYGYTF.

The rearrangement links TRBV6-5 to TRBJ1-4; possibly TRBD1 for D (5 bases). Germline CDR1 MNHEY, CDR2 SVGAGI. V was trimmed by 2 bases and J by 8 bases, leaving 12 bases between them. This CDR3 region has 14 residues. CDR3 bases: TGTGCCAGCAGTTACGCGGGGGGGTGGGAAAAACTGTTTTTT. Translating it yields CASSYAGGWEKLFF.

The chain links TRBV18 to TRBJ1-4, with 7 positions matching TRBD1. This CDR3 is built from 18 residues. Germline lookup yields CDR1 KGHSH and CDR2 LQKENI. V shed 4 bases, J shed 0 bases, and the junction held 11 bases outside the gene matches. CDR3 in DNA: TGTGCCAGCTCACGAGAGACAGGGTCCCTGGCAACTAATGAAAAACTGTTTTTT. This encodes CASSRETGSLATNEKLFF.

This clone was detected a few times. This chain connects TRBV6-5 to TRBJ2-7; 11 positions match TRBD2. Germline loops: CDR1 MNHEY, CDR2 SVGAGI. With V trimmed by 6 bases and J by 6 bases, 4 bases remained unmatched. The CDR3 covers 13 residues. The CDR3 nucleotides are TGTGCCAGCAGACTAGCGGGAGTCCGCGAGCAGTACTTC. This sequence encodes CASRLAGVREQYF.

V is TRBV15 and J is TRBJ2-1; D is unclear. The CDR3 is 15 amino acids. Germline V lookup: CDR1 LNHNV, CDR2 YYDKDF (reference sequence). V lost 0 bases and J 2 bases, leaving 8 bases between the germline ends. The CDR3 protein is CATSREHGAYNEQFF. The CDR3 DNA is TGTGCCACCAGCAGAGAGCACGGAGCCTACAATGAGCAGTTCTTC.

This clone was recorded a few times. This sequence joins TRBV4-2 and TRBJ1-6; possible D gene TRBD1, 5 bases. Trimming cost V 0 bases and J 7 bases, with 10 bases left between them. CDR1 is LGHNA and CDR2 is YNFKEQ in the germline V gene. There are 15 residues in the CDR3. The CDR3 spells CASSQDPDRNSPLHF. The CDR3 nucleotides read TGTGCCAGCAGCCAAGATCCAGACAGAAATTCACCCCTCCACTTT.

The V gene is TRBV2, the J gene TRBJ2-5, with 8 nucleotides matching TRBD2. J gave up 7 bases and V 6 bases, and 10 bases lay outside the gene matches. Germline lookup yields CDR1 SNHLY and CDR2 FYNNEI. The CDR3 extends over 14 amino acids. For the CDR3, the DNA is TGTGCCAGCAGCCAGGGGACTAGGCAGGGGACCCAGTACTTC. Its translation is CASSQGTRQGTQYF.

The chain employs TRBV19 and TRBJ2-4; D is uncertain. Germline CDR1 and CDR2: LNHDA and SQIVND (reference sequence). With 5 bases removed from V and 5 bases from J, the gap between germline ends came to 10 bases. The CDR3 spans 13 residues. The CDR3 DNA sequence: TGTGCCAGTAGTGAGCAGGCCGAAAACATTCAGTACTTC. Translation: CASSEQAENIQYF.

In DNA form, the CDR3 reads TGCGCCAGCAAGTCGAGGGTAGCGGTCCAAGAGACCCAGTACTTC. Translating it yields CASKSRVAVQETQYF. This chain connects TRBV5-1 to TRBJ2-5, with a weak D call TRBD2 (6 bases). Between the trimmed V and J ends, which lost 6 bases and 1 base, there was a span of 16 bases. CDR1 and CDR2 (germline): SGHRS, YFSETQ. The CDR3 loop spans 15 amino acids.

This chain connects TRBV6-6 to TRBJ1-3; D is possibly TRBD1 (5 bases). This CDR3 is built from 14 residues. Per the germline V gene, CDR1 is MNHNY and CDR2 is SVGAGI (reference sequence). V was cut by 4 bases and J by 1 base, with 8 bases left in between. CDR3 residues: CASSWPGSGNTIYF. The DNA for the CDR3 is TGTGCCAGCAGTTGGCCAGGGTCTGGAAACACCATATATTTT.

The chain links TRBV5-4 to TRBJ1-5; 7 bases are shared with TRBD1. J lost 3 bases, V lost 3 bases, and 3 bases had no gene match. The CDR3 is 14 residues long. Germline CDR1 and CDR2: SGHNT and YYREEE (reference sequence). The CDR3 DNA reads TGTGCCAGCAGCTGGACAGGTGACAATCAGCCCCAGCATTTT. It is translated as CASSWTGDNQPQHF.

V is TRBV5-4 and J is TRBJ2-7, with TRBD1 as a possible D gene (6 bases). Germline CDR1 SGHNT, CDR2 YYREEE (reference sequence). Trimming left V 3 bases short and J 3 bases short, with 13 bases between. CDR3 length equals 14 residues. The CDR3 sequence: CASSSQGHLYEQYF. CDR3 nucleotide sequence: TGTGCCAGCAGCTCACAGGGACACCTCTACGAGCAGTACTTC.

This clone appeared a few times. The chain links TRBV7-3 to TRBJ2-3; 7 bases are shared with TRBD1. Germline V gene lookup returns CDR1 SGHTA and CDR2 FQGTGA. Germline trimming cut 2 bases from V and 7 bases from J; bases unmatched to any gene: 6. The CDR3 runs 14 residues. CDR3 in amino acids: CASSLLGQKNTQYF. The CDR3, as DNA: TGTGCCAGCAGCTTATTGGGACAGAAGAATACGCAGTATTTT.

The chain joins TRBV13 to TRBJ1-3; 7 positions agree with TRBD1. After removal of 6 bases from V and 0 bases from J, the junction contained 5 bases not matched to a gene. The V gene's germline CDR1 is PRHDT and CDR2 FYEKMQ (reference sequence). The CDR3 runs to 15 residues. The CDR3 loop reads CASRGTDSSGNTIYF. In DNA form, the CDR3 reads TGTGCCAGCAGGGGGACAGACAGCTCTGGAAACACCATATATTTT.

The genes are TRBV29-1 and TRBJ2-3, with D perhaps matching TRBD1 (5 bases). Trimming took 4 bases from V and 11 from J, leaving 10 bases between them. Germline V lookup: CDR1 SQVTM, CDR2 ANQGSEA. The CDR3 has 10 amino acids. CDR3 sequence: CSVGGDRQYF. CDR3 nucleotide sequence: TGCAGCGTTGGGGGTGACAGGCAGTATTTT.

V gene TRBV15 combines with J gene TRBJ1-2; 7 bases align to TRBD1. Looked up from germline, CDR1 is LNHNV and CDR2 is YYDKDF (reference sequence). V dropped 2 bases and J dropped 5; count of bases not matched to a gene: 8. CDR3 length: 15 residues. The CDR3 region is CATSRNTGVSYGYTF. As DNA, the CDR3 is TGTGCCACCAGCAGAAACACAGGGGTTTCGTATGGCTACACCTTC.

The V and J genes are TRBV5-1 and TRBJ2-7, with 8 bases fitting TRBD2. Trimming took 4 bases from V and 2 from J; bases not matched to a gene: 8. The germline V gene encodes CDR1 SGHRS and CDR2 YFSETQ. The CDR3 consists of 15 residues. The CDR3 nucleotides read TGCGCCAGCAGCCCGAGGGCGGGAGGTACCTACGAGCAGTACTTC. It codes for CASSPRAGGTYEQYF.

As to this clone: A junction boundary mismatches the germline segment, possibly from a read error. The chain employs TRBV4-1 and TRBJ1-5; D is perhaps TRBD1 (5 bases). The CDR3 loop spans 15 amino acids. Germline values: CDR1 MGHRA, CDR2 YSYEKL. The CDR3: CASSQETRGDQPQHF. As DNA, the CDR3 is TGTGCCAGCAGCCAGGAAACACGGGGGGATCAGCCCCAGCATTTT.